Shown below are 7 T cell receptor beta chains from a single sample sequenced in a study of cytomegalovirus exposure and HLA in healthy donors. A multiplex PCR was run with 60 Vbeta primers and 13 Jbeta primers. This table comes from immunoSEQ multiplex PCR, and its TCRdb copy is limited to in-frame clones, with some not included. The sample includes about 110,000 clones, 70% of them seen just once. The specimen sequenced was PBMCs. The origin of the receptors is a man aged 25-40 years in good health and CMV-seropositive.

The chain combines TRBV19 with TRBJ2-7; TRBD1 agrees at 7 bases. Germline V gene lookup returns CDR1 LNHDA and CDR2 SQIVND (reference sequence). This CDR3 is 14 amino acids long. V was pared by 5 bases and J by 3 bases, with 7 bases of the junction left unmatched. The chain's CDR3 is CASSLTGWLYEQYF. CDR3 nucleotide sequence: TGTGCCAGTAGTTTGACAGGGTGGCTCTACGAGCAGTACTTC.

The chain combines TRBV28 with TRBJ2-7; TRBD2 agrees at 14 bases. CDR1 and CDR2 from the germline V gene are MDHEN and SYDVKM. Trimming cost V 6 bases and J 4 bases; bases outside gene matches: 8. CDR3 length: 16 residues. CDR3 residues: CASSPGTSGSGYEQYV. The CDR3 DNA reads TGTGCCAGCAGCCCGGGGACTAGCGGGAGTGGGTACGAGCAGTACGTC.

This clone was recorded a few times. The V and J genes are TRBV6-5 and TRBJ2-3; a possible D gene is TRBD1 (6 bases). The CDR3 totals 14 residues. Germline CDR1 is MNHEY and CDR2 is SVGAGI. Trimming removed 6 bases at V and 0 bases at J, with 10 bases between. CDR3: CASRRTASTDTQYF. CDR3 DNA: TGTGCCAGCAGACGGACAGCTAGCACAGATACGCAGTATTTT.

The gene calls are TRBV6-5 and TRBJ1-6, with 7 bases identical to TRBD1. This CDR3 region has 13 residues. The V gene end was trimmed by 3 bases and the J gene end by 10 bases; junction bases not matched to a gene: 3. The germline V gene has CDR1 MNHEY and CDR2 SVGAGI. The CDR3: CASSYGTVSPLHF. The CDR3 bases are TGTGCCAGCAGTTATGGGACAGTCTCACCCCTCCACTTT.

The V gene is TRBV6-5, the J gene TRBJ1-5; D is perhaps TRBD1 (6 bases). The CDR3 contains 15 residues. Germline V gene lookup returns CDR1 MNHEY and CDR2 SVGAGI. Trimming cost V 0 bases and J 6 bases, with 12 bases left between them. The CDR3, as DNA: TGTGCCAGCAGTTACTCTGCCGGGACACGTCAGCCCCAGCATTTT. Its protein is CASSYSAGTRQPQHF.

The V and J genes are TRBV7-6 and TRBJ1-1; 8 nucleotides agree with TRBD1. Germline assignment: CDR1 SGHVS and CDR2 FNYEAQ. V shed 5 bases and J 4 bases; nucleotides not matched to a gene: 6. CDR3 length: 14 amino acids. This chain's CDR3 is CASSPSQGATEAFF. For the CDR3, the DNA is TGTGCCAGCAGCCCCAGCCAGGGGGCCACTGAAGCTTTCTTT.

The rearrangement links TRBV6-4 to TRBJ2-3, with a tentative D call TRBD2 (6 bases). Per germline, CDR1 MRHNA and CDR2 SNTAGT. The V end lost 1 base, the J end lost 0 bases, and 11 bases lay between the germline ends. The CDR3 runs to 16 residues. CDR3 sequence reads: CASSDYGGVSTDTQYF. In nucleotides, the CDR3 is TGTGCCAGCAGTGACTACGGGGGTGTTAGCACAGATACGCAGTATTTT.